The clone carrying this T cell receptor beta chain was counted a single time. Antigen specificity is unknown. The data originate from a study of lymphopenia after photon versus proton radiotherapy. Findings and limits, study-wide: Authors raise, but do not show, better survival with proton therapy. After the lymphocyte nadir, photon-treated repertoires showed oligoclonal expansion, especially of CD8+ Temra cells. Under photons, naive T cells and diversity fell while effector/memory populations rose. Post-nadir TCR diversity decline inversely tracked overall survival among those who died.

Trimming removed 4 bases at V and 14 bases at J, with 22 bases between. Germline CDR1 and CDR2: MGHDK and SYGVNS. The CDR3 length is 14 residues. This table comes from immunoSEQ multiplex PCR, and its TCRdb copy is limited to in-frame clones, with some not included. The sample shows about 6,900 clones, 70% to 85% of them seen only once. This receptor was taken from a man aged 25-45 years with gastric cancer. Specimen: peripheral blood, collected from a patient treated with photon-based radiotherapy. The V gene is TRBV25-1, the J gene TRBJ2-3; maybe TRBD1 (6 bases). The CDR3 protein is CASSAPFDRFSRYF. CDR3 bases: TGTGCCAGCAGTGCTCCGTTCGACAGGTTCTCCAGGTATTTT.